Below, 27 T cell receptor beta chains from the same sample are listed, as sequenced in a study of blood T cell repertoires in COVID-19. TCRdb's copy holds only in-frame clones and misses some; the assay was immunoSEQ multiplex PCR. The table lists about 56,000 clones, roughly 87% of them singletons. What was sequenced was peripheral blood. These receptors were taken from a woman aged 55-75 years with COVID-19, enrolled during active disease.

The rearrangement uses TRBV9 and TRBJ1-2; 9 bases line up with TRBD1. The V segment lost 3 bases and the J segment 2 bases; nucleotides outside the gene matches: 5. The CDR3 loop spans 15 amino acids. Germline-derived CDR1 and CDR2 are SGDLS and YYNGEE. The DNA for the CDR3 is TGTGCCAGCAGCGACGGACAGGGGATGAACTATGGCTACACCTTC. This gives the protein CASSDGQGMNYGYTF.

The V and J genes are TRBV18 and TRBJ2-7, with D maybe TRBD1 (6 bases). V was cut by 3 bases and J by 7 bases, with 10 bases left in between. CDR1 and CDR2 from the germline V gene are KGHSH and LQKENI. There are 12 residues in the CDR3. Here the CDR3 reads CASSPTQGEQYF. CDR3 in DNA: TGTGCCAGCTCACCGACCCAGGGGGAGCAGTACTTC.

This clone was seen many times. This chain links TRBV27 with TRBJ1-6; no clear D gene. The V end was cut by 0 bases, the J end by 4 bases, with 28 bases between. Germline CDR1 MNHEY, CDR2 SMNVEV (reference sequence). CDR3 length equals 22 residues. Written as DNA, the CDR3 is TGTGCCAGCAGTTTATCGCGCCAGGCACCCAGTATCCGTATAAAGTATAATTCACCCCTCCACTTT. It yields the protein CASSLSRQAPSIRIKYNSPLHF.

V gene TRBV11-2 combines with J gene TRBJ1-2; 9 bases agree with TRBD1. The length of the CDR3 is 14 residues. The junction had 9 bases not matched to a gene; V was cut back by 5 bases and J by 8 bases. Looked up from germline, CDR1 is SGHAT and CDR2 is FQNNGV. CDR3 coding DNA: TGTGCCAGCAGCACCCAAACAGGGGGCGTAGGCTACACCTTC. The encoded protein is CASSTQTGGVGYTF. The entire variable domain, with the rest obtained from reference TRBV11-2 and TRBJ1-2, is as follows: EAGVAQSPRYKIIEKRQSVAFWCNPISGHATLYWYQQILGQGPKLLIQFQNNGVVDDSQLPKDRFSAERLKGVDSTLKIQPAKLEDSAVYLCASSTQTGGVGYTFGSGTRLTVV.

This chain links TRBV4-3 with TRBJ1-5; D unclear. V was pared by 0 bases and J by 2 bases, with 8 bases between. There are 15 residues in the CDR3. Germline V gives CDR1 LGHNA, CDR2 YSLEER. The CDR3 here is CASSQDRSGNQPQHF. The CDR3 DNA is TGCGCCAGCAGCCAAGATCGTTCAGGCAATCAGCCCCAGCATTTT.

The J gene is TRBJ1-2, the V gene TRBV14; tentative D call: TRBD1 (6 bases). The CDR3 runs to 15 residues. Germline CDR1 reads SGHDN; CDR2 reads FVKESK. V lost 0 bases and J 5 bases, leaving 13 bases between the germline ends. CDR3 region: CASSQDRTGWYGYTF. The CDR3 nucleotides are TGTGCCAGCAGCCAAGATCGTACAGGGTGGTATGGCTACACCTTC. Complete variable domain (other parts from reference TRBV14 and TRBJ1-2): EAGVTQFPSHSVIEKGQTVTLRCDPISGHDNLYWYRRVMGKEIKFLLHFVKESKQDESGMPNNRFLAERTGGTYSTLKVQPAELEDSGVYFCASSQDRTGWYGYTFGSGTRLTVV.

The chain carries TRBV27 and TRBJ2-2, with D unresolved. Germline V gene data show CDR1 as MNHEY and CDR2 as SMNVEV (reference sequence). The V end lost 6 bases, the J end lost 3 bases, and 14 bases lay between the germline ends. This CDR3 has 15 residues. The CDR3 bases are TGTGCCAGCAGACCGCCGAGGTTGGACACCGGGGAGCTGTTTTTT. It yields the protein CASRPPRLDTGELFF.

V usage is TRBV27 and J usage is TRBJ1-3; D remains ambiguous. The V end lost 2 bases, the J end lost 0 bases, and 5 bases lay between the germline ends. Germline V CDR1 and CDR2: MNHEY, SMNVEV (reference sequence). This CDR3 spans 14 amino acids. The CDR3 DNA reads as TGTGCCAGCAGTTTAACGGGCTCTGGAAACACCATATATTTT. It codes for CASSLTGSGNTIYF.

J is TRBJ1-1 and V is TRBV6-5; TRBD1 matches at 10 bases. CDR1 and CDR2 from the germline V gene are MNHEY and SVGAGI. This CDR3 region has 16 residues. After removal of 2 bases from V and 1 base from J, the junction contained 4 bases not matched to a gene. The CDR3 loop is CASSYGTGAPNTEAFF. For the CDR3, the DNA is TGTGCCAGCAGTTACGGGACAGGGGCTCCGAACACTGAAGCTTTCTTT.

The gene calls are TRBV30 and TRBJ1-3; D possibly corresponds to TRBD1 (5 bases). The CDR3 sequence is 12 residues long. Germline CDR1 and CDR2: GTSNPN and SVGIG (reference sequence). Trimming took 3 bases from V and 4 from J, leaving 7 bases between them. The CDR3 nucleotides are TGTGCCTGGAGCCAGGGCGGAAACACCATATATTTT. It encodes CAWSQGGNTIYF.

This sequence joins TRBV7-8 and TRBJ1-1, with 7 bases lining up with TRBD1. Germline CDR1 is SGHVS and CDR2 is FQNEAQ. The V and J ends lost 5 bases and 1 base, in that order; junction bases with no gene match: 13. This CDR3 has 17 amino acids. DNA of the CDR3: TGTGCCAGCAGCCCCCACCCCCCAGGGGGAGCGAACACTGAAGCTTTCTTT. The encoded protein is CASSPHPPGGANTEAFF.

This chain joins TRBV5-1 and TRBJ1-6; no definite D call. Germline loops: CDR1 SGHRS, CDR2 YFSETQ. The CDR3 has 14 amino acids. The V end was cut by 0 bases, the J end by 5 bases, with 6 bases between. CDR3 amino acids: CASSLGEDNSPLHF. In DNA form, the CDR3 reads TGCGCCAGCAGCTTGGGAGAAGATAATTCACCCCTCCACTTT.

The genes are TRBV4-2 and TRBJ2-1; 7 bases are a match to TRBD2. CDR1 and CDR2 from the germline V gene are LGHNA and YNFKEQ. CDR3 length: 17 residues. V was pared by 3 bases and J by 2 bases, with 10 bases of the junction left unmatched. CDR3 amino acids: CASSHPTSVQPYNEQFF. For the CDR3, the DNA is TGTGCCAGCAGCCACCCAACTAGCGTCCAACCCTACAATGAGCAGTTCTTC.

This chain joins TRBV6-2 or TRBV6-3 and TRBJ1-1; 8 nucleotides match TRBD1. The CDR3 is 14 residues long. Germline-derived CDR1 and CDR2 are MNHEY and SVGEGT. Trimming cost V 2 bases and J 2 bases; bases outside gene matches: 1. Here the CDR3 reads CASSYDRGNTEAFF. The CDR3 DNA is TGTGCCAGCAGTTACGACAGGGGAAACACTGAAGCTTTCTTT.

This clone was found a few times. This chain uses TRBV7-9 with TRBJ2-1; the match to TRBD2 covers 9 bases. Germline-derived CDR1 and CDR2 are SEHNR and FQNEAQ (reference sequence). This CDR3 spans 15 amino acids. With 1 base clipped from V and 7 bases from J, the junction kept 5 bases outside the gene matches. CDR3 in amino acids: CASSLVGGGGNEQFF. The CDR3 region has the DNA TGTGCCAGCAGCTTAGTTGGCGGGGGGGGGAATGAGCAGTTCTTC. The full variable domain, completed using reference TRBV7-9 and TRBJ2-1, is DTGVSQNPRHKITKRGQNVTFRCDPISEHNRLYWYRQTLGQGPEFLTYFQNEAQLEKSRLLSDRFSAERPKGSFSTLEIQRTEQGDSAMYLCASSLVGGGGNEQFFGPGTRLTVL.

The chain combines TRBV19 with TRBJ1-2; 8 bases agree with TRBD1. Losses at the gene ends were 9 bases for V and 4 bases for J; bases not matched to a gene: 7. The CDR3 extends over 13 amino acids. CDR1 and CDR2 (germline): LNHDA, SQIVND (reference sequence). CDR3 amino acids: CASSQGAAYGYTF. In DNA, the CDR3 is TGTGCCAGCTCGCAGGGGGCAGCCTATGGCTACACCTTC.

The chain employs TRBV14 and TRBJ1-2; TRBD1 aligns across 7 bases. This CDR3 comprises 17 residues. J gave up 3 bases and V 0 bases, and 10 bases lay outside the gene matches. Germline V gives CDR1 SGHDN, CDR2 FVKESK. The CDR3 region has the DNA TGTGCCAGCAGCCAAGATTACAGGGGTTGGTCTGACTATGGCTACACCTTC. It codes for CASSQDYRGWSDYGYTF.

DNA of the CDR3: TGTGCCAGTAGTATAGGTCGTCGCTCTGGAAACACCATATATTTT. Protein product: CASSIGRRSGNTIYF. This chain uses TRBV19 with TRBJ1-3; D uncertain. The CDR3 extends over 15 amino acids. CDR1 and CDR2 from the germline V gene are LNHDA and SQIVND (reference sequence). V lost 1 base and J 0 bases, leaving 7 bases between the germline ends.

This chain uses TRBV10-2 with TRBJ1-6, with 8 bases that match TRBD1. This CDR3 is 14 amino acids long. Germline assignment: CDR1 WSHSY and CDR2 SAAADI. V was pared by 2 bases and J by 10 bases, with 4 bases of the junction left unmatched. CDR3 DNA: TGCGCCAGCAGTGAGGCAGGACAGGGATCACCCCTCCACTTT. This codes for CASSEAGQGSPLHF.

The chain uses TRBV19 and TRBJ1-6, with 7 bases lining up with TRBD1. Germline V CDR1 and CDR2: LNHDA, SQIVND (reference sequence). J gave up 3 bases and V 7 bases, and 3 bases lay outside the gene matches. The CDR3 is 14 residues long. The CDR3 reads CASTGGDYNSPLHF. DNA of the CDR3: TGTGCCAGTACAGGGGGTGACTATAATTCACCCCTCCACTTT. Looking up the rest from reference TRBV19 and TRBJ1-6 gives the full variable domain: DGGITQSPKYLFRKEGQNVTLSCEQNLNHDAMYWYRQDPGQGLRLIYYSQIVNDFQKGDIAEGYSVSREKKESFPLTVTSAQKNPTAFYLCASTGGDYNSPLHFGNGTRLTVT.

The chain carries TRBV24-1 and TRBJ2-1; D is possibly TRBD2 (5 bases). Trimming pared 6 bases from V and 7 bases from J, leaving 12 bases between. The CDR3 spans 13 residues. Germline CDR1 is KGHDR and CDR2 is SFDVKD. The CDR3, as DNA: TGTGCCACCAGTCGAACCTCGGGGAATGAGCAGTTCTTC. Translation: CATSRTSGNEQFF.

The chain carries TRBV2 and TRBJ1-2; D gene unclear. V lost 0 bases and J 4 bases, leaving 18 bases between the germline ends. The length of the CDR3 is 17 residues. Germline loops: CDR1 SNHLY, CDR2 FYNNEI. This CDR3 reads CASSEAFIRGIGYGYTF. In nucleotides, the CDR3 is TGTGCCAGCAGTGAAGCGTTTATCCGGGGAATCGGCTATGGCTACACCTTC.

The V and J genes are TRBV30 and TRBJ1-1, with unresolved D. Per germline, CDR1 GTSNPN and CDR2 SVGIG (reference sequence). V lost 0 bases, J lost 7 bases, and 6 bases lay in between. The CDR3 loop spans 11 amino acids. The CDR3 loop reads CAWSVMREAFF. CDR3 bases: TGTGCCTGGAGTGTTATGCGTGAAGCTTTCTTT. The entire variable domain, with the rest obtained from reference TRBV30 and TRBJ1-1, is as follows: SQTIHQWPATLVQPVGSPLSLECTVEGTSNPNLYWYRQAAGRGLQLLFYSVGIGQISSEVPQNLSASRPQDRQFILSSKKLLLSDSGFYLCAWSVMREAFFGQGTRLTVV.

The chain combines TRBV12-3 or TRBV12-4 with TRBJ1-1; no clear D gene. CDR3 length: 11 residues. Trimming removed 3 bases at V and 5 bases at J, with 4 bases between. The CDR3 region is CASSFLTEAFF. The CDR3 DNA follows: TGTGCCAGCAGTTTCCTAACTGAAGCTTTCTTT.

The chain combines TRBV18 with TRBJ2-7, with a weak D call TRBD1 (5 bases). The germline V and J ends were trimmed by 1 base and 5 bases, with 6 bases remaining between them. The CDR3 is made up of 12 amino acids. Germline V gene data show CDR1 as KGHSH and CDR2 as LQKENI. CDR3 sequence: CASSPRRDEQYF. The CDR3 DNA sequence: TGTGCCAGCTCACCACGCAGGGACGAGCAGTACTTC.

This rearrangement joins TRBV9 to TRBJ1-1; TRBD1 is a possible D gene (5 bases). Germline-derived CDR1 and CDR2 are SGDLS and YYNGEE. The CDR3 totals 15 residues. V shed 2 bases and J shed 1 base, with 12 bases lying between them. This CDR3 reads CASSVGHGSNTEAFF. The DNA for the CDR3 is TGTGCCAGCAGCGTCGGACACGGATCGAACACTGAAGCTTTCTTT. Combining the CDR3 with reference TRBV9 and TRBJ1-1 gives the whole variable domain DSGVTQTPKHLITATGQRVTLRCSPRSGDLSVYWYQQSLDQGLQFLIQYYNGEERAKGNILERFSAQQFPDLHSELNLSSLELGDSALYFCASSVGHGSNTEAFFGQGTRLTVV.

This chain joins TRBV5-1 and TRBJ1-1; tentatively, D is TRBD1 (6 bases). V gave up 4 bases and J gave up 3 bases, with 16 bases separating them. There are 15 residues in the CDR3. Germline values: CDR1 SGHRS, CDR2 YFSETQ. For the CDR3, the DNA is TGCGCCAGCAGCCTCGGCAGGGGCGGGTACACTGAAGCTTTCTTT. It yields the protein CASSLGRGGYTEAFF.